What follows are 27 T cell receptor beta chains derived from one specimen sequenced in a study of identical twins. MiXCR, applied by TCRdb to the 5' RACE reads, yields one record per CDR3 protein. The profile covers roughly 720,000 distinct CDR3 sequences, with 18% appearing a single time and around 13% taken by the ten largest. In addition, the sample was reused for a study of T cells expressing NK-cell markers.

Material: PBMCs. These receptors were collected from a woman under 30 in good health.

The chain joins TRBV10-3 to TRBJ2-7; possibly TRBD2 for D (6 bases). The CDR3 has 14 residues. Trimming left V 10 bases short and J 0 bases short, with 16 bases between. CDR1 is ENHRY and CDR2 is SYGVKD in the germline V gene. The CDR3 loop is CASRGGVSSYEQYF. CDR3 nucleotide sequence: TGTGCCAGTAGGGGCGGGGTTAGCTCCTACGAGCAGTACTTC.

This clonotype showed up many times. The chain has TRBV6-5 and TRBJ2-7, with D tentatively TRBD1 (6 bases). Between the trimmed V and J ends, which lost 4 bases and 3 bases, there was a span of 10 bases. Germline lookup yields CDR1 MNHEY and CDR2 SVGAGI. The CDR3 contains 13 residues. The CDR3 here is CASSSGTRYEQYF. The CDR3 DNA sequence: TGTGCCAGCAGTTCCGGGACACGCTACGAGCAGTACTTC.

The chain has TRBV12-3 or TRBV12-4 and TRBJ2-7; D gene uncertain. V lost 1 base and J lost 5, with 18 bases in between. The CDR3 is 16 residues long. This CDR3 is CASSLVSRQGVNEQYF. The CDR3 nucleotides read TGTGCCAGCAGTTTAGTAAGCCGGCAAGGTGTCAACGAGCAGTACTTC.

The chain joins TRBV5-1 to TRBJ2-1; TRBD2 matches at 9 bases. The V and J ends lost 5 bases and 9 bases, in that order; junction bases with no gene match: 15. Germline assignment: CDR1 SGHRS and CDR2 YFSETQ. CDR3 size: 16 residues. The CDR3 nucleotides are TGCGCCAGCAGACCTCCCCGGGCTAGCGGGGTGGGTGAGCAGTTCTTC. Encoded protein: CASRPPRASGVGEQFF. The full variable domain, its missing parts supplied by reference TRBV5-1 and TRBJ2-1, is KAGVTQTPRYLIKTRGQQVTLSCSPISGHRSVSWYQQTPGQGLQFLFEYFSETQRNKGNFPGRFSGRQFSNSRSEMNVSTLELGDSALYLCASRPPRASGVGEQFFGPGTRLTVL.

The chain joins TRBV5-6 to TRBJ2-5; D unclear. The CDR3 length is 14 residues. CDR1 and CDR2 (germline): SGHDT, YYEEEE. The V end lost 0 bases, the J end lost 1 base, and 7 bases lay between the germline ends. This chain's CDR3 is CASSLGYPQETQYF. CDR3 coding DNA: TGTGCCAGCAGCTTGGGCTACCCCCAAGAGACCCAGTACTTC.

This clonotype has only a few counts. The chain uses TRBV29-1 and TRBJ2-5; D ambiguous. V lost 4 bases to trimming and J lost 5 bases, with 11 bases between them. The CDR3 totals 12 residues. From germline, CDR1 is SQVTM and CDR2 ANQGSEA. The CDR3 here is CSVVDLLETQYF. DNA of the CDR3: TGCAGCGTTGTCGACTTGTTGGAGACCCAGTACTTC.

The J gene is TRBJ1-1, the V gene TRBV5-4; the match to TRBD1 covers 9 bases. CDR1 and CDR2 (germline): SGHNT, YYREEE (reference sequence). This CDR3 is 15 amino acids long. Trimming took 4 bases from V and 1 from J; bases not matched to a gene: 5. The CDR3 loop reads CASSRDRVENTEAFF. DNA of the CDR3: TGTGCCAGCAGCCGGGACAGGGTTGAGAACACTGAAGCTTTCTTT.

This clonotype came up once. The missing conserved phenylalanine or tryptophan at the end of this CDR3 makes a read error likely. The chain has TRBV9 and TRBJ2-7, with 14 bases lining up with TRBD2. This CDR3 spans 16 amino acids. The V segment lost 3 bases and the J segment 4 bases; nucleotides outside the gene matches: 6. CDR1 is SGDLS, CDR2 YYNGEE, per germline. The CDR3 DNA reads TGTGCCAGCAGCGCGGGGACTAGCGGGGGTGGATACGAGCAGTACCTC. It is translated as CASSAGTSGGGYEQYL.

V usage is TRBV3-1 and J usage is TRBJ2-7, with TRBD2 matching over 11 bases. There are 15 residues in the CDR3. CDR1 LGHDT and CDR2 YNNKEL come from the germline V gene (reference sequence). With V trimmed by 3 bases and J by 5 bases, 6 bases remained unmatched. Here the CDR3 reads CASSHRTSGYNEQYF. The CDR3 DNA sequence: TGTGCCAGCAGCCATCGGACTAGCGGGTATAACGAGCAGTACTTC.

This clonotype was found many times. The V call is TRBV12-3 or TRBV12-4, the J call TRBJ2-7; 7 bases line up with TRBD2. The CDR3 contains 15 residues. V trimming: 0 bases; J trimming: 1 base; junction bases outside the gene matches: 3. The CDR3 DNA is TGTGCCAGCAGTTTAGCCGGGGGGATATCCTACGAGCAGTACTTC. Translation gives CASSLAGGISYEQYF.

This clonotype has just a few counts. CDR3 coding DNA: TGTGCCAGCAGTTCTTTCCTTCCCTGGCCCGTCCGGAACGAGCAGTACTTC. This gives the protein CASSSFLPWPVRNEQYF. The chain employs TRBV11-2 and TRBJ2-7; D gene uncertain. V lost 6 bases and J lost 5, with 26 bases in between. The CDR3 extends over 17 amino acids. Per the germline V gene, CDR1 is SGHAT and CDR2 is FQNNGV.

The V call is TRBV6-2 or TRBV6-3, the J call TRBJ2-1; weak D call: TRBD1 (7 bases). The CDR3 length is 15 residues. V lost 2 bases, J lost 8 bases, and 16 bases lay in between. In germline, CDR1 is MNHEY, CDR2 SVGEGT. The CDR3 bases are TGTGCCAGCAGTTACCCGCCAGGGGGGTACTATGAGCAGTTCTTC. Protein product: CASSYPPGGYYEQFF.

The CDR3: CASSLGFDNEQFF. In DNA, the CDR3 is TGCGCCAGCAGCTTGGGTTTTGACAATGAGCAGTTCTTC. The chain uses TRBV5-1 and TRBJ2-1; D remains unclear. The CDR3 spans 13 residues. The V end was cut by 0 bases, the J end by 5 bases, with 6 bases between. CDR1 is SGHRS and CDR2 is YFSETQ in the germline V gene.

This clonotype came up a few times. This chain uses TRBV12-3 or TRBV12-4 with TRBJ2-1; 10 positions match TRBD2. J gave up 7 bases and V 6 bases, and 6 bases lay outside the gene matches. CDR3 length equals 14 residues. CDR3 bases: TGTGCCAGCAGCCCCACTAGCGGGGAGAATGAGCAGTTCTTC. Amino acids: CASSPTSGENEQFF.

This clonotype was found many times. The chain joins TRBV12-3 or TRBV12-4 to TRBJ2-5, with no clear D. The CDR3 length is 15 residues. V lost 6 bases to trimming and J lost 1 base, with 15 bases between them. In nucleotides, the CDR3 is TGTGCCAGCAGCCGCGGCTTTGGCAGCCAAGAGACCCAGTACTTC. It is translated as CASSRGFGSQETQYF.

The V call is TRBV15, the J call TRBJ1-3, with TRBD1 matching over 8 bases. J gave up 4 bases and V 0 bases, and 8 bases lay outside the gene matches. The CDR3 runs 17 residues. Germline V CDR1 and CDR2: LNHNV, YYDKDF (reference sequence). In DNA, the CDR3 is TGTGCCACCAGCAGAGACTCAAACAGGGGGACGGGAAACACCATATATTTT. Amino acid sequence: CATSRDSNRGTGNTIYF.

The CDR3 DNA sequence: TGTGCCAGCAGACAGACAGGGGCGACTGAAGCTTTCTTT. Amino acid sequence: CASRQTGATEAFF. The rearrangement uses TRBV12-3 or TRBV12-4 and TRBJ1-1; 8 nucleotides match TRBD1. V lost 6 bases to trimming and J lost 5 bases; unmatched junction nucleotides: 5. CDR3 length equals 13 residues.

The chain carries TRBV12-3 or TRBV12-4 and TRBJ1-2; 8 nucleotides match TRBD1. V lost 6 bases to trimming and J lost 4 bases; unmatched junction nucleotides: 4. The CDR3 runs to 13 residues. The CDR3 sequence: CASSGQGGYGYTF. The CDR3 DNA sequence: TGTGCCAGCAGCGGACAGGGAGGCTATGGCTACACCTTC.

This clonotype was counted at least ten times. V is TRBV12-3 or TRBV12-4 and J is TRBJ1-3; D remains ambiguous. Trimming pared 3 bases from V and 4 bases from J, leaving 4 bases between. There are 12 residues in the CDR3. The CDR3 DNA reads as TGTGCCAGCAGTTTTGAGGGAAACACCATATATTTT. It specifies CASSFEGNTIYF.

The sample holds a few counts of this clonotype. The rearrangement uses TRBV24-1 and TRBJ2-1; 14 nucleotides line up with TRBD2. After removal of 6 bases from V and 8 bases from J, the junction contained 11 bases not matched to a gene. CDR3 length: 17 residues. From germline, CDR1 is KGHDR and CDR2 SFDVKD. DNA of the CDR3: TGTGCCACCAGTCGGGGGACTAGCGGGAGAAGCGGTCATGAGCAGTTCTTC. Translating it yields CATSRGTSGRSGHEQFF.

There are a few counts of this clonotype. V usage is TRBV6-1 and J usage is TRBJ2-3; D is possibly TRBD1 (5 bases). Trimming took 7 bases from V and 3 from J, leaving 17 bases between them. The CDR3 is 15 amino acids. Germline values: CDR1 MNHNS, CDR2 SASEGT. The CDR3 DNA follows: TGTGCCAGCATAGATGAGCGAAGGGGAACAGATACGCAGTATTTT. Translated, it gives CASIDERRGTDTQYF.

This clonotype was detected only a few times. CDR3 sequence reads: CASSRGISYNEQFF. The CDR3, as DNA: TGCGCCAGCAGTCGCGGGATCTCCTACAATGAGCAGTTCTTC. The chain joins TRBV4-3 to TRBJ2-1, with a possible D match to TRBD2 (6 bases). The CDR3 extends over 14 amino acids. V lost 6 bases, J lost 0 bases, and 9 bases lay in between. Germline V gene data show CDR1 as LGHNA and CDR2 as YSLEER.

This clonotype occurred a few times. The chain couples TRBV20-1 to TRBJ2-7; tentatively, D is TRBD2 (6 bases). The germline CDR1 and CDR2 sequences are DFQATT and SNEGSKA (reference sequence). The CDR3 length is 13 residues. V was cut by 3 bases and J by 0 bases, with 9 bases left in between. DNA of the CDR3: TGCAGTGCTAGGCCTAGCGCCTCCTACGAGCAGTACTTC. It encodes CSARPSASYEQYF.

The chain recombines TRBV6-1 with TRBJ1-2; D is unclear. The length of the CDR3 is 14 residues. Germline lookup yields CDR1 MNHNS and CDR2 SASEGT. Between the trimmed V and J ends, which lost 10 bases and 3 bases, there was a span of 18 bases. The CDR3 spells CATCGGYSDYGYTF. The CDR3 coding sequence is TGTGCCACCTGTGGAGGGTACAGTGACTATGGCTACACCTTC.

This clonotype has a handful of counts. This sequence joins TRBV25-1 and TRBJ1-1; D call uncertain. The CDR3 is 16 amino acids. V lost 1 base and J lost 0, with 12 bases in between. Per the germline V gene, CDR1 is MGHDK and CDR2 is SYGVNS. CDR3: CASSESTGRMNTEAFF. The CDR3 coding sequence is TGTGCCAGCAGTGAATCCACGGGCCGGATGAACACTGAAGCTTTCTTT.

V is TRBV12-3 or TRBV12-4 and J is TRBJ2-5; D call uncertain. V was trimmed by 6 bases and J by 2 bases, leaving 13 bases between them. The length of the CDR3 is 14 residues. The CDR3 loop reads CASRPAGYQETQYF. CDR3 coding DNA: TGTGCCAGCAGGCCAGCCGGATATCAAGAGACCCAGTACTTC.

V gene TRBV5-1 combines with J gene TRBJ2-4, with 9 positions matching TRBD1. V lost 2 bases, J lost 5 bases, and 8 bases stayed unmatched. The CDR3 has 16 amino acids. CDR1 is SGHRS, CDR2 YFSETQ, per germline. The CDR3 sequence: CASSLGRGQGENIQYF. The CDR3 bases are TGCGCCAGCAGCTTAGGACGGGGACAGGGTGAAAACATTCAGTACTTC.